These T cell receptor beta chains were read from a single sample in a study of blood T cell repertoires in COVID-19. Some clones are missing from TCRdb's copy, which holds only in-frame ones; the method was immunoSEQ multiplex PCR. The sample lists about 480,000 clones; nearly 90% were seen once. Specimen: peripheral blood. The receptors come from a man between 18 and 35 years old with COVID-19, enrolled during active disease. Both conserved end residues are part of each CDR3. The D gene is left open where the match is weak. Clone size appears in some rows only: once, few, many, or a class for an expanded clone.

v_call	d_call	j_call	clone_size	cdr3_aa	cdr3_nt
TRBV27	NA	TRBJ2-5	NA	CASSLGSSHRRETQYF	TGTGCCAGCAGTTTAGGATCCTCGCATAGGAGGGAGACCCAGTACTTC
TRBV7-9	NA	TRBJ2-1	NA	CASSLALTDGNPNEQFF	TGTGCCAGCAGCTTAGCGCTCACGGACGGGAACCCCAATGAGCAGTTCTTC
TRBV5-1	NA	TRBJ2-5	NA	CASSDSGETQYF	TGCGCCAGCAGTGACAGTGGGGAGACCCAGTACTTC
TRBV6-1	TRBD1	TRBJ2-3	NA	CASSEGWGQGGSQYF	TGTGCCAGCAGTGAAGGTTGGGGACAGGGTGGCTCGCAGTATTTT
TRBV3-1/TRBV3-2	NA	TRBJ1-3	NA	CASSQVPSSGNTIYF	TGTGCCAGCAGCCAAGTCCCCAGCTCTGGAAACACCATATATTTT
TRBV6-5	TRBD1	TRBJ1-1	NA	CASSIDRGATEAFF	TGTGCCAGCAGTATCGACAGGGGGGCCACTGAAGCTTTCTTT
TRBV2	NA	TRBJ1-2	few	CASSATGTGYTF	TGTGCCAGCAGTGCCACAGGGACTGGCTACACCTTC
TRBV6-5	NA	TRBJ1-6	NA	CASSSKGGSPLHF	TGTGCCAGCAGTTCGAAAGGAGGCTCACCCCTCCACTTT
TRBV5-1	NA	TRBJ2-2	NA	CASSPGLTRGTGELFF	TGCGCCAGCAGCCCGGGCTTGACTAGAGGCACCGGGGAGCTGTTTTTT
TRBV18	NA	TRBJ2-1	NA	CASSNTPGLYNEQFF	TGTGCCAGCTCAAATACACCGGGACTTTACAATGAGCAGTTCTTC
TRBV3-1/TRBV3-2	TRBD2	TRBJ2-3	NA	CASSLQTSGKPDTQYF	TGTGCCAGCAGTCTTCAGACTAGCGGGAAGCCAGATACGCAGTATTTT
TRBV11-2	NA	TRBJ2-1	NA	CASSSPDYAWNEQFF	TGTGCCAGCAGCTCCCCGGACTATGCATGGAATGAGCAGTTCTTC
TRBV2	TRBD1	TRBJ2-3	NA	CASSTGQGKDTQYF	TGTGCCAGCAGTACCGGACAGGGTAAAGATACGCAGTATTTT
TRBV3-1/TRBV3-2	NA	TRBJ2-5	NA	CASSQGRNRETQYF	TGTGCCAGCAGCCAAGGACGGAACAGAGAGACCCAGTACTTC
TRBV13	TRBD2	TRBJ2-1	NA	CASYQRGHYNEQFF	TGTGCCAGCTATCAGCGGGGCCATTACAATGAGCAGTTCTTC
TRBV4-1	TRBD2	TRBJ2-7	NA	CASSQEIGRFQRGAYEQYF	TGCGCCAGCAGCCAAGAAATCGGGAGGTTCCAGCGGGGGGCCTACGAGCAGTACTTC
TRBV6-5	TRBD1	TRBJ2-7	NA	CASRDPGQGSYEQYF	TGTGCCAGCAGGGATCCGGGACAGGGCTCCTACGAGCAGTACTTC
TRBV2	TRBD2	TRBJ2-2	NA	CASSEGLAGGPNGELFF	TGTGCCAGCAGTGAAGGCCTAGCGGGAGGGCCGAACGGGGAGCTGTTTTTT
TRBV11-2	TRBD1	TRBJ1-6	NA	CASSLGTGESPLHF	TGTGCCAGCAGCTTAGGGACAGGGGAATCACCCCTCCACTTT
TRBV10-1	NA	TRBJ1-1	NA	CASTPTRSAFF	TGCGCCAGCACCCCAACGAGGTCCGCTTTCTTT
TRBV21-1	NA	TRBJ1-2	NA	CARRVTVPYGYTF	TGTGCCAGGCGGGTGACTGTTCCTTATGGCTACACCTTC
TRBV28	NA	TRBJ1-5	NA	CASSHVSGNQPQHF	TGTGCCAGCAGTCACGTGTCAGGCAATCAGCCCCAGCATTTT
TRBV2	NA	TRBJ1-4	once	CASSAGSYGKLFF	TGTGCCAGCAGTGCCGGGTCCTATGGTAAACTGTTTTTT
TRBV7-8	NA	TRBJ2-4	NA	CASSSPGNIQYF	TGTGCCAGCAGCTCCCCGGGGAACATTCAGTACTTC
TRBV2	NA	TRBJ1-1	NA	CASSYQGRRTEAFF	TGTGCCAGCAGTTATCAAGGCAGGCGCACTGAAGCTTTCTTT
TRBV19	NA	TRBJ2-7	NA	CASSFVGGNTYEQYF	TGTGCCAGTAGCTTTGTTGGCGGAAATACCTACGAGCAGTACTTC
TRBV5-6	TRBD1	TRBJ1-2	few	CASSQGVYGYTF	TGTGCCAGTTCCCAGGGGGTATATGGCTACACCTTC
TRBV2	NA	TRBJ2-2	NA	CASSGSSNTGELFF	TGTGCCAGCAGTGGTAGCAGTAACACCGGGGAGCTGTTTTTT
TRBV6-5	TRBD1	TRBJ2-5	NA	CASSYSNRGRETQYF	TGTGCCAGCAGTTACTCGAACAGGGGTAGGGAGACCCAGTACTTC
TRBV10-3	TRBD2	TRBJ2-2	NA	CAISFGLAGGLNTGELFF	TGTGCCATCAGTTTCGGACTAGCGGGAGGATTGAACACCGGGGAGCTGTTTTTT
TRBV11-3	TRBD2	TRBJ2-7	NA	CASSSRLAGGSSYEQYF	TGTGCCAGCAGCAGCAGACTAGCGGGAGGGAGCTCCTACGAGCAGTACTTC
TRBV7-8	TRBD1	TRBJ1-5	NA	CASSLARTGLRENSNQPQHF	TGTGCCAGCAGCTTAGCTAGGACAGGGTTGCGGGAAAATAGCAATCAGCCCCAGCATTTT
TRBV7-7	TRBD2	TRBJ2-2	NA	CASSLAGGPDTGELFF	TGTGCTAGCAGCTTAGCGGGAGGGCCCGACACCGGGGAGCTGTTTTTT
TRBV19	TRBD1	TRBJ1-2	NA	CASSPLRGRGEDYGYTF	TGTGCCAGTAGTCCGTTAAGGGGGCGAGGCGAGGACTATGGCTACACCTTC
TRBV6-5	NA	TRBJ2-2	NA	CASTTENTGELFF	TGTGCCAGCACAACAGAGAACACCGGGGAGCTGTTTTTT
TRBV20-1	NA	TRBJ2-7	NA	CSASQAGEQYF	TGCAGTGCTAGCCAAGCGGGCGAGCAGTACTTC
TRBV12-3/TRBV12-4	NA	TRBJ1-2	NA	CASSLTGIRGYTF	TGTGCCAGCAGCCTTACAGGGATTCGGGGCTACACCTTC
TRBV28	TRBD1	TRBJ1-1	NA	CASSSFRDRGIDITEAFF	TGTGCCAGCAGCAGTTTCCGGGACAGGGGCATCGATATCACTGAAGCTTTCTTT
TRBV7-6	TRBD2	TRBJ2-3	NA	CASSLAPTGGTNTDTQYF	TGTGCCAGCAGCTTAGCCCCGACCGGGGGGACCAACACAGATACGCAGTATTTT
TRBV4-1	TRBD2	TRBJ2-3	NA	CASSSVTSGGKVDTQYF	TGCGCCAGCAGCAGCGTGACTAGCGGGGGCAAGGTGGATACGCAGTATTTT